The following is a T cell receptor beta chain sequence with its context. Its target is not known. This record belongs to a study of OX40 agonist ivuxolimab in advanced cancers. Regarding the study as a whole: The CD4+ and CD8+ T cells in the blood had expanded clonally by week 6 at 0.1 to 3.0 mg/kg. Expanded clones were, on average, more numerous in CD8+ T cells than in CD4+.

Data came from immunoSEQ multiplex PCR; TCRdb stores just in-frame clones and leaves some out. The sample consists of around 20,000 clones, about four fifths of them appearing once. The CDR3 runs 15 residues. V dropped 4 bases and J dropped 7; count of bases not matched to a gene: 8. Per germline, CDR1 MNHEY and CDR2 SMNVEV (reference sequence). This TCR was recovered from an adult with an advanced solid tumor such as melanoma, head and neck, liver or kidney cancer. Material: CD4+ or CD8+ T cells sorted from blood, obtained in a trial of the OX40 agonist ivuxolimab. The rearrangement joins TRBV27 to TRBJ2-7, with 12 bases aligning to TRBD1. The CDR3 protein is CASSSGGTGGLEQYF. The CDR3 region has the DNA TGTGCCAGCAGTTCGGGCGGGACAGGGGGCCTGGAGCAGTACTTC.